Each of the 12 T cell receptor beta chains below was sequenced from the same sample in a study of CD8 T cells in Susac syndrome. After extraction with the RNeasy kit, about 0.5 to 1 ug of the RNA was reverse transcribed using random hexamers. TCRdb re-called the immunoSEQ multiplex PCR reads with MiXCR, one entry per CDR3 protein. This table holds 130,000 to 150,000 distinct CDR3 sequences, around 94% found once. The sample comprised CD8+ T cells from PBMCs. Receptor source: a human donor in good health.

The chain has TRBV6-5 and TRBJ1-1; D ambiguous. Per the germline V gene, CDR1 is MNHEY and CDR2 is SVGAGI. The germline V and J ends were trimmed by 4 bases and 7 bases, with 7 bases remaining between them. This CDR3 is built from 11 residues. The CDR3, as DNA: TGTGCCAGCAGTTTAAGGGATGAAGCTTTCTTT. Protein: CASSLRDEAFF.

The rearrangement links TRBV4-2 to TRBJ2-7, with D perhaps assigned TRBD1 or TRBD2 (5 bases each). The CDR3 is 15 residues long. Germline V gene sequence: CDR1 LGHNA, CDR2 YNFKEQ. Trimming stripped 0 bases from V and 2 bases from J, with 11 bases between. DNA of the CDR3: TGTGCCAGCAGCCAAGACATGAGGGGAACCTACGAGCAGTACTTC. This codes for CASSQDMRGTYEQYF.

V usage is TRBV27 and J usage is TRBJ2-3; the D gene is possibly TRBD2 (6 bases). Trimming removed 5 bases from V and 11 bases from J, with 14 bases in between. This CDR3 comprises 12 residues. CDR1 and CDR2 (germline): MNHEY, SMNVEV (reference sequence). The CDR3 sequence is CASSRPTGEQYF. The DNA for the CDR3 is TGTGCCAGCAGTCGGCCGACGGGAGAGCAGTATTTT.

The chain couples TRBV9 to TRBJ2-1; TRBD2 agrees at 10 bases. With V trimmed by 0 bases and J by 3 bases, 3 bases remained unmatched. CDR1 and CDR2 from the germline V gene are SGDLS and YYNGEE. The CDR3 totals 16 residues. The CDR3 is CASSVDLAGVYNEQFF. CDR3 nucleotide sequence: TGTGCCAGCAGCGTAGACCTAGCGGGAGTCTACAATGAGCAGTTCTTC.

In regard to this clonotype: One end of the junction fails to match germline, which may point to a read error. The CDR3 protein is CSATLLGSF. The CDR3 DNA is TGCAGTGCTACCTTATTGGGCAGTTTT. The chain employs TRBV20-1 and TRBJ2-2; D is unresolved. Looked up from germline, CDR1 is DFQATT and CDR2 is SNEGSKA (reference sequence). The CDR3 is made up of 9 amino acids.

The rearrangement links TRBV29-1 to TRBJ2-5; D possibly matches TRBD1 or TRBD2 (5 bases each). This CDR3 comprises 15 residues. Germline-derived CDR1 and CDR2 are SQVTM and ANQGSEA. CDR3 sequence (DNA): TGCAGTATACAACGGGGCAGAAAAGCGGCGGAGACCCAGTACTTC. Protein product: CSIQRGRKAAETQYF.

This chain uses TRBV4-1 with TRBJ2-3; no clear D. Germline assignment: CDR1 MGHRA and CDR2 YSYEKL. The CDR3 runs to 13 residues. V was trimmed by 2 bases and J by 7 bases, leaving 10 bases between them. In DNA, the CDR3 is TGCGCCAGCAGCCAACCCCCCTCCCATACGCAGTATTTT. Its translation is CASSQPPSHTQYF.

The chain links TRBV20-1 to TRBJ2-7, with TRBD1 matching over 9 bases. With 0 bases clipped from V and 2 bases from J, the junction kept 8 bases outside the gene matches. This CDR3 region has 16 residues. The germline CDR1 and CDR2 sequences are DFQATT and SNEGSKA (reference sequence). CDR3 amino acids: CSARDLWTGAPYEQYF. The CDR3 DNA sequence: TGCAGTGCTAGAGATCTGTGGACAGGGGCTCCCTACGAGCAGTACTTC.

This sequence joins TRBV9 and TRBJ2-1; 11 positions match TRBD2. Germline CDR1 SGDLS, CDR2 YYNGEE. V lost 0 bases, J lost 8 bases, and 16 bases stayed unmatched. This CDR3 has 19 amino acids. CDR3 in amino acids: CASSVGETSGNPLLDEQFF. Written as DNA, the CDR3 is TGTGCCAGCAGCGTAGGTGAGACTAGCGGGAACCCGTTACTCGATGAGCAGTTCTTC.

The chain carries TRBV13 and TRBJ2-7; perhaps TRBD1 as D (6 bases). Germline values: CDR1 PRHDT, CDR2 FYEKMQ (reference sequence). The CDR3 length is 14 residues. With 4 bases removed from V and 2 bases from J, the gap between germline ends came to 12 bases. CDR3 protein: CASSSRRQAYEQYF. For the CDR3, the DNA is TGTGCCAGCAGCTCCCGGCGACAGGCCTACGAGCAGTACTTC. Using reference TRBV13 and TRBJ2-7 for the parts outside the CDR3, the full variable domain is AAGVIQSPRHLIKEKRETATLKCYPIPRHDTVYWYQQGPGQDPQFLISFYEKMQSDKGSIPDRFSAQQFSDYHSELNMSSLELGDSALYFCASSSRRQAYEQYFGPGTRLTVT.

The CDR3 spells CASSVGNPYEQYF. In nucleotides, the CDR3 is TGTGCCAGCAGCGTAGGGAACCCCTACGAGCAGTACTTC. The chain uses TRBV9 and TRBJ2-7; D remains ambiguous. V was pared by 0 bases and J by 2 bases, with 6 bases between. Germline V gene lookup returns CDR1 SGDLS and CDR2 YYNGEE. The CDR3 spans 13 residues.

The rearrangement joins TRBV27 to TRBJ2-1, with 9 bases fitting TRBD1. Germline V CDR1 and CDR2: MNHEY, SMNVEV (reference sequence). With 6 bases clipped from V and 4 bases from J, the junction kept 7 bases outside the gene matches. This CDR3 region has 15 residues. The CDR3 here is CASSNPGTGYNEQFF. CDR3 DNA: TGTGCCAGCAGCAACCCCGGGACAGGGTACAATGAGCAGTTCTTC.